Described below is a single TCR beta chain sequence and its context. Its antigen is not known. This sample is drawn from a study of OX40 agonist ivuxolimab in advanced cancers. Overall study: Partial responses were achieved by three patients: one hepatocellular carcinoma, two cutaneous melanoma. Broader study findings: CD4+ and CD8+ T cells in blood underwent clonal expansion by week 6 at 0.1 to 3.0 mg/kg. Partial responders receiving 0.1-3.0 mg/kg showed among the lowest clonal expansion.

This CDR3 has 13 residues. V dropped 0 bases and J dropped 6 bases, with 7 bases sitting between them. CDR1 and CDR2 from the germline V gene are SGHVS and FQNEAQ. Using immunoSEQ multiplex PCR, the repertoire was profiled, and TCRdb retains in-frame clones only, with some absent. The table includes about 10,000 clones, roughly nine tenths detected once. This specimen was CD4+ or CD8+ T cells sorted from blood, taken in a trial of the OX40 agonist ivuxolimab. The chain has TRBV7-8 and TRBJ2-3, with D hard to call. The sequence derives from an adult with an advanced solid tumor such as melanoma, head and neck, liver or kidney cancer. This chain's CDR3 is CASSLALVDTQYF. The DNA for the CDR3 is TGTGCCAGCAGCTTAGCGCTGGTGGATACGCAGTATTTT.